The following is a TCR beta chain sequence with its context. These data are taken from a study of blood T cell repertoires in COVID-19. Study-wide background: Acute and convalescent COVID-19 samples came from the United States, Italy and Spain. PBMCs, B-cell-depleted T cells, or T cells provided the cDNA or gDNA that made up the material.

In the original analysis: Counts of nucleated cells, estimated from reference gene primer amplification, were obtained. Generated by immunoSEQ multiplex PCR, the TCRdb table keeps only in-frame clones and is missing some. V, J and clone size were drawn from that table, and D and trimming were deduced from the DNA. The sample holds approximately 100,000 clones; approximately 81% are singletons and the top ten take approximately 2%. The sequencing sample was made of peripheral blood. The sequence was obtained from a woman in her 70s with active or convalescent COVID-19.

DNA for the CDR3: TGTGCCAGCAGTTGGGGACCGACAGGGAACGGTTCACCCCTCCACTTT. This translates into CASSWGPTGNGSPLHF. This chain uses TRBV28 with TRBJ1-6; the match to TRBD1 covers 7 bases. The CDR3 is made up of 16 amino acids. With 4 bases clipped from V and 9 bases from J, the junction kept 12 bases outside the gene matches. Germline values: CDR1 MDHEN, CDR2 SYDVKM. Complete variable domain (other parts from reference TRBV28 and TRBJ1-6): DVKVTQSSRYLVKRTGEKVFLECVQDMDHENMFWYRQDPGLGLRLIYFSYDVKMKEKGDIPEGYSVSREKKERFSLILESASTNQTSMYLCASSWGPTGNGSPLHFGNGTRLTVT.